One sample yielded the 21 T cell receptor beta chains listed below, sequenced in a study of metastatic and nonmetastatic thyroid tumors. All patients were untreated before thyroid surgery. With MiXCR, TCRdb reprocessed the PCR reads. Of tens of thousands of clones in the sample, approximately 25% were seen once. Source material: blood. Receptor source: a female donor with papillary thyroid cancer or a benign thyroid nodule (not recorded which). Some clones in this sample may be carry-over from other donors' samples.

By share, this clone counts as medium-sized. The chain combines TRBV10-3 with TRBJ2-7, with TRBD2 identical over 11 bases. Per the germline V gene, CDR1 is ENHRY and CDR2 is SYGVKD. With V trimmed by 4 bases and J by 4 bases, 6 bases remained unmatched. This CDR3 region has 15 residues. The CDR3 loop reads CAISGTSGGVYEQYF. The CDR3 DNA follows: TGTGCCATCAGTGGAACTAGCGGGGGCGTGTACGAGCAGTACTTC.

This clone was observed at least ten times. A much bigger clone sits one base away, suggesting this may be a read error. CDR3: CASSERTRGPGELFF. The CDR3, as DNA: TGTGCCAGCAGTGAAAGGACTAGGGGACCCGGGGAGCTGTTTTTT. The rearrangement joins TRBV2 to TRBJ2-2; 7 bases match TRBD2. This CDR3 is built from 15 residues. Germline V gene sequence: CDR1 SNHLY, CDR2 FYNNEI. Germline trimming cut 2 bases from V and 6 bases from J; bases unmatched to any gene: 6. Based on the CDR3 plus reference TRBV2 and TRBJ2-2, the full variable domain is EPEVTQTPSHQVTQMGQEVILRCVPISNHLYFYWYRQILGQKVEFLVSFYNNEISEKSEIFDDQFSVERPDGSNFTLKIRSTKLEDSAMYFCASSERTRGPGELFFGEGSRLTVL.

Only a few counts were recorded for this clone. This sequence joins TRBV30 and TRBJ2-7, with D tentatively TRBD1 (6 bases). The V end was cut by 2 bases, the J end by 4 bases, with 9 bases between. There are 12 residues in the CDR3. Germline V gives CDR1 GTSNPN, CDR2 SVGIG (reference sequence). CDR3 residues: CAWSIRGYEQYF. The CDR3 coding sequence is TGTGCCTGGAGTATTAGGGGGTACGAGCAGTACTTC.

The chain recombines TRBV11-3 with TRBJ2-5, with TRBD2 as a possible D gene (7 bases). The CDR3 extends over 14 amino acids. Trimming took off 5 bases at V and 4 bases at J, with 14 bases between the two ends. CDR1 SGHNT and CDR2 YENEEA come from the germline V gene. Written as DNA, the CDR3 is TGTGCCAGCAGCGCGACGGGGGGCTTAGAGACCCAGTACTTC. Protein sequence: CASSATGGLETQYF.

Note on this clone: The germline gene is not matched at one end of the junction; a read error may be the cause. This chain connects TRBV12-3 or TRBV12-4 to TRBJ2-2; D gene uncertain. The CDR3 extends over 12 amino acids. In DNA, the CDR3 is TGTGCCAGCATTTTAGACTCCTGGGAGCTGTTTTTT. It yields the protein CASILDSWELFF.

This clone was detected many times. The chain is built from TRBV11-3 and TRBJ1-6, with D possibly TRBD1 on 6 matching bases. The CDR3 has 16 amino acids. Trimming removed 5 bases at V and 3 bases at J, with 14 bases between. Germline-derived CDR1 and CDR2 are SGHNT and YENEEA. DNA for the CDR3: TGTGCCAGCAGCGATCTCAGGGGTAACTATAATTCACCCCTCCACTTT. Protein sequence: CASSDLRGNYNSPLHF.

This clone has more than one count but fewer than ten. The CDR3 region has the DNA TGTGCCAGCAGTGAATCCCGGGACAGGGACTCCTACGAGCAGTACTTC. Translated: CASSESRDRDSYEQYF. This chain links TRBV6-1 with TRBJ2-7; 9 nucleotides match TRBD1. Germline loops: CDR1 MNHNS, CDR2 SASEGT. The V and J ends lost 2 bases and 0 bases, in that order; junction bases with no gene match: 5. The CDR3 runs to 16 residues.

Concerning this clone itself: An end of the junction differs from the germline gene, which may be a read error. CDR3 sequence (DNA): TGTGCCAGCAGCTTCTTCAGTCAAAGCTCCTACAATGAGCAGATCTTC. Residues: CASSFFSQSSYNEQIF. The chain links TRBV11-2 to TRBJ2-1; D gene uncertain. The CDR3 extends over 16 amino acids. CDR1 and CDR2 from the germline V gene are SGHAT and FQNNGV.

This clone came up many times. The chain joins TRBV28 to TRBJ2-2; 7 bases agree with TRBD1. CDR3 length: 15 amino acids. The ends lost 3 bases at V and 4 bases at J; junction bases unmatched: 5. In germline, CDR1 is MDHEN, CDR2 SYDVKM. The CDR3 region is CASSFPRQGTGELFF. Written as DNA, the CDR3 is TGTGCCAGCAGTTTCCCTAGACAGGGCACCGGGGAGCTGTTTTTT.

This clone was observed at least ten times. The V call is TRBV7-9, the J call TRBJ2-1; TRBD2 agrees at 13 bases. CDR3 length: 14 amino acids. Germline loops: CDR1 SEHNR, CDR2 FQNEAQ (reference sequence). J was trimmed by 9 bases and V by 7 bases; bases with no gene match: 6. CDR3 sequence (DNA): TGTGCCAGCAACGGACTAGCGGGAGACGGTGAGCAGTTCTTC. This codes for CASNGLAGDGEQFF.

This clone was seen ten or more times. This CDR3 reads CASSEARKSTNYGYTF. The CDR3 DNA sequence: TGTGCCAGCAGTGAAGCTCGTAAGTCTACTAACTATGGCTACACCTTC. The V call is TRBV2, the J call TRBJ1-2; no firm D call. The germline CDR1 and CDR2 sequences are SNHLY and FYNNEI. V shed 0 bases and J shed 0 bases, with 11 bases lying between them. The CDR3 runs 16 residues.

With regard to this clone: An end of the junction differs from the germline gene, which may be a read error. This rearrangement joins TRBV27 to TRBJ1-5; D is possibly TRBD1 (6 bases). Germline V gene sequence: CDR1 MNHEY, CDR2 SMNVEV (reference sequence). This CDR3 region has 16 residues. CDR3: CASSPGTFRSNQPRHF. The CDR3 DNA is TGTGCCAGCAGTCCCGGGACATTTCGGAGCAATCAGCCCCGGCATTTT.

This clone appeared many times. The CDR3: CASSLAGQGKKTQYF. The CDR3 nucleotides are TGTGCCAGCAGCTTAGCTGGACAGGGGAAAAAGACCCAGTACTTC. The rearrangement joins TRBV7-8 to TRBJ2-5; 9 bases map to TRBD1. Germline trimming cut 0 bases from V and 6 bases from J; bases unmatched to any gene: 5. Germline values: CDR1 SGHVS, CDR2 FQNEAQ. This CDR3 comprises 15 residues.

The V gene is TRBV20-1, the J gene TRBJ2-3; TRBD1 aligns across 8 bases. Germline trimming cut 3 bases from V and 5 bases from J; bases unmatched to any gene: 16. Germline V CDR1 and CDR2: DFQATT, SNEGSKA (reference sequence). CDR3 size: 17 residues. In DNA form, the CDR3 reads TGCAGTGCTAGTTCTCCTACTGGACAGGGCATGAAAGATACGCAGTATTTT. It translates to CSASSPTGQGMKDTQYF.

This clone was found many times. The V and J genes are TRBV5-1 and TRBJ2-2, with D possibly called TRBD1 or TRBD2 (5 bases each). The CDR3 is made up of 14 amino acids. Germline assignment: CDR1 SGHRS and CDR2 YFSETQ. V dropped 5 bases and J dropped 9 bases, with 17 bases sitting between them. In DNA, the CDR3 is TGCGCCAGCAGAAGTGGGGGTAGGGTCCGGGAGCTGTTTTTT. This gives the protein CASRSGGRVRELFF.

Judged by abundance, this clone is medium-sized. This sequence joins TRBV24-1 and TRBJ1-1; D is unclear. The CDR3 is made up of 15 amino acids. Germline V gene data show CDR1 as KGHDR and CDR2 as SFDVKD. Between the trimmed V and J ends, which lost 2 bases and 2 bases, there was a span of 11 bases. The CDR3 sequence is CATSDSGAGNTEAFF. DNA of the CDR3: TGTGCCACCAGTGATTCCGGTGCGGGTAACACTGAAGCTTTCTTT.

The chain employs TRBV2 and TRBJ2-4, with 8 bases aligning to TRBD2. In germline, CDR1 is SNHLY, CDR2 FYNNEI. This CDR3 contains 13 residues. The ends lost 6 bases at V and 9 bases at J; junction bases unmatched: 7. CDR3 coding DNA: TGTGCCAGCAGCTCCGGGACTAGAGGCATTCAGTACTTC. As protein: CASSSGTRGIQYF.

This clone was observed many times. V and J are TRBV7-2 and TRBJ2-2; 11 bases are shared with TRBD1. The germline gives CDR1 SGHTA, CDR2 FQGNSA. The V gene end was trimmed by 2 bases and the J gene end by 7 bases; junction bases not matched to a gene: 6. This CDR3 comprises 16 residues. In DNA form, the CDR3 reads TGTGCCAGCAGCTTATTCGGACAGGGGGCGATCGGGGAGCTGTTTTTT. This codes for CASSLFGQGAIGELFF.

This clone appeared many times. It may be a read error: a sequence one base away is much more abundant. The rearrangement uses TRBV7-9 and TRBJ1-1; D ambiguous. The CDR3 totals 14 residues. Germline-derived CDR1 and CDR2 are SEHNR and FQNEAQ (reference sequence). CDR3 bases: TGTGCCACCAAGCCCCCCGCTGAGTACACTGAAGCTTCCTTT. This sequence encodes CATKPPAEYTEASF.

The sample holds many counts of this clone. This sequence joins TRBV6-4 and TRBJ2-2, with D perhaps matching TRBD1 or TRBD2 (5 bases each). The CDR3 loop spans 14 amino acids. V lost 8 bases to trimming and J lost 5 bases, with 15 bases between them. Germline V gene data show CDR1 as MRHNA and CDR2 as SNTAGT. The CDR3 region has the DNA TGTGCCAGCGCCCGGGACCAAGGGACCGGGGAGCTGTTTTTT. It encodes CASARDQGTGELFF.

J is TRBJ1-2 and V is TRBV20-1; D is unclear. CDR1 is DFQATT and CDR2 is SNEGSKA in the germline V gene (reference sequence). The CDR3 has 13 residues. V lost 6 bases and J lost 2, with 13 bases in between. The CDR3 bases are TGCAGTGCCTCTATAACAGAGAACTATGGCTACACCTTC. Its translation: CSASITENYGYTF.